This TCR beta chain derives from a study of shared clonotypes between healthy human individuals. Positive CCR7 selection of CD45RO-negative cells yielded the naive CD8 cells, and terminally differentiated effector memory CD45RA+ cells were excluded. Some 30,000 T cell genomes (around 0.2 ug DNA) went into each sorted-subset replicate. Repertoires were generated with immunoSEQ multiplex PCR, while TCRdb's copy carries only in-frame clones and drops some. Among around 600,000 clones, around 95% were seen once, and the ten largest hold around 0.11%. Notes on the study in general: Unshared clonotypes carried lower generation probabilities than those common to all four donors. Richness estimates generally favored naive over memory subsets.

Regarding this clone: Its antigen is as yet unknown.

The CDR3 sequence is 16 residues long. Per germline, CDR1 GTSNPN and CDR2 SVGIG (reference sequence). Trimming removed 1 base at V and 3 bases at J, with 16 bases between. The sequence derives from a woman aged 25 to 39 in good health. V gene TRBV30 combines with J gene TRBJ1-5; D possibly corresponds to TRBD1 (5 bases). Sequencing was carried out using naive CD8+ T cells sorted from blood. The CDR3 DNA reads as TGTGCCTGGAGTGGTTTCGGGGCCAGATACAATCAGCCCCAGCATTTT. Residues: CAWSGFGARYNQPQHF.